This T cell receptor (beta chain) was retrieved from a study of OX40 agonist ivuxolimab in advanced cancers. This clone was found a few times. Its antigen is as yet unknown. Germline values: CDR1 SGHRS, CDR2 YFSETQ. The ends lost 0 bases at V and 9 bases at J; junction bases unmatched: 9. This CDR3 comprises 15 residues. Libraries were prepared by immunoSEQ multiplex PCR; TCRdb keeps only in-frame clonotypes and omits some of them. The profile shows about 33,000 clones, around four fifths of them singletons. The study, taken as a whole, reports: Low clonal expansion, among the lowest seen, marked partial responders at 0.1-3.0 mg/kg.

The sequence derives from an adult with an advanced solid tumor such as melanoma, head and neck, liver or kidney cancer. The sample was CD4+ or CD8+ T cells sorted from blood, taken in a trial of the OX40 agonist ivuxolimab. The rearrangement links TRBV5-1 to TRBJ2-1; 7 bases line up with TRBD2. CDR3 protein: CASSLAGGGSSEQFF. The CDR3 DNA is TGCGCCAGCAGCTTGGCGGGAGGAGGTTCGAGTGAGCAGTTCTTC.